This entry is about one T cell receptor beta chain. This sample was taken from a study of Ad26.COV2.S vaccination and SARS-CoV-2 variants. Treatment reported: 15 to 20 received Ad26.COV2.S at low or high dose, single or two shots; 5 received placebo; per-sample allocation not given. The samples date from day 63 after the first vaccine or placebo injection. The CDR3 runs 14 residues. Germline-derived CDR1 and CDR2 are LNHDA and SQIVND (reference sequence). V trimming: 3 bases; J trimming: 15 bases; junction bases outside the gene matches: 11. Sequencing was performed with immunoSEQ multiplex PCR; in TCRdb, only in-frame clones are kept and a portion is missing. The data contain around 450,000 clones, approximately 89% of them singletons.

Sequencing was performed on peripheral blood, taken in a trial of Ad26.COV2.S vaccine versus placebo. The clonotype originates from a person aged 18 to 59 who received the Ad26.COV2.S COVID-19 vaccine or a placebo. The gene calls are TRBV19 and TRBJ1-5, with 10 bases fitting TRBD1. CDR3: CASSITPRQGARHF. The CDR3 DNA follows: TGTGCCAGTAGTATCACGCCCAGACAGGGGGCTAGGCATTTT.